The sequence of this T cell receptor (beta chain) was determined in a study of blood T cell repertoires in COVID-19. Study-level background: Sites across the United States, Italy and Spain contributed samples from acute and convalescent COVID-19. Nucleic acid was either cDNA or gDNA, and it came from T cells, B-cell-depleted T cells, or PBMCs.

Authors' methods: Quantification of nucleated cells was approximated via reference gene primer amplification. TCRdb's copy holds only in-frame clones and misses some; the assay was immunoSEQ multiplex PCR. Clone size and the V and J calls come from that table; the DNA yielded D and trimming. This sample has under 250,000 clones, with 86% found just once. The CDR3 covers 13 residues. With 7 bases clipped from V and 13 bases from J, the junction kept 16 bases outside the gene matches. The V gene's germline CDR1 is MNHEY and CDR2 SVGAGI. The receptor was derived from a woman aged 55-70 years who had recovered from COVID-19. The sequencing input was peripheral blood. This rearrangement joins TRBV6-5 to TRBJ2-7; 7 bases match TRBD2. The CDR3 sequence is CASILSGVAGLYF. CDR3 DNA sequence: TGTGCCAGCATTCTCAGCGGGGTAGCGGGCCTTTACTTC.